The clone carrying this T cell receptor beta chain was detected ten times or more. Its cognate antigen is unknown. The data are from a study of T cell repertoires in cytomegalovirus infection. In the study overall: Public TCR beta signatures were indicative of both CMV infection and a matching HLA type.

Overall study findings and caveats: Identification of carriers of CMV plus the relevant HLA was achieved through cumulative public TCR beta family frequency. CMV-specific TCR beta clonotypes restricted by HLA-C dominated the ex vivo response.

Each CDR3 protein is one row after TCRdb ran MiXCR on the reads. The repertoire includes 200,000 to 250,000 distinct CDR3 sequences, roughly 22% of them detected once, and roughly 20% sits in the top ten. CDR3 size: 17 residues. V lost 1 base and J lost 0; bases outside the gene matches: 5. Germline V gene data show CDR1 as SGHVS and CDR2 as FNYEAQ. The sequence came from a human donor in good health (CMV status not recorded). Some clones in this sample may be carry-over from other donors' samples. The sample comprised CD8+ T cells from PBMCs. V is TRBV7-6 and J is TRBJ2-3, with 9 bases fitting TRBD1. The CDR3 region is CASSLDSGTGSTDTQYF. The CDR3 coding sequence is TGTGCCAGCAGCTTAGATTCCGGGACAGGGAGCACAGATACGCAGTATTTT.